These 20 T cell receptor beta chains share one sample of origin, sequenced in a study of shared clonotypes between healthy human individuals. The table came from immunoSEQ multiplex PCR; TCRdb's copy has only in-frame clones and leaves some out. The sample includes millions of clones, about 92% of them seen just once. Material for sequencing was naive CD4+ T cells sorted from blood. Subset reported: CD45RA+ positively selected. The receptors shown here come from a man aged 18 to 30 in good health.

The gene calls are TRBV5-1 and TRBJ1-1; no reliable D call. The ends were cut back, 3 bases at V and 0 bases at J, with 9 bases in the middle. This CDR3 comprises 14 residues. Germline lookup yields CDR1 SGHRS and CDR2 YFSETQ. The DNA for the CDR3 is TGCGCCAGCAGCTCGTATAACATGAACACTGAAGCTTTCTTT. Its protein is CASSSYNMNTEAFF.

V gene TRBV7-2 combines with J gene TRBJ2-7, with 9 bases identical to TRBD2. This CDR3 is 15 amino acids long. J gave up 5 bases and V 5 bases, and 10 bases lay outside the gene matches. The germline V gene encodes CDR1 SGHTA and CDR2 FQGNSA. For the CDR3, the DNA is TGTGCCAGCAGCGTTACCGGGACTAGCCAGAACGAGCAGTACTTC. It translates to CASSVTGTSQNEQYF.

The chain employs TRBV29-1 and TRBJ2-5; TRBD1 aligns across 9 bases. After removal of 7 bases from V and 2 bases from J, the junction contained 5 bases not matched to a gene. Germline CDR1 reads SQVTM; CDR2 reads ANQGSEA. The CDR3 has 13 amino acids. The CDR3 DNA sequence: TGCAGCGCCCTCGGGACAGGGCAAGAGACCCAGTACTTC. This codes for CSALGTGQETQYF.

This rearrangement joins TRBV6-5 to TRBJ1-6, with D perhaps matching TRBD1 (5 bases). With 6 bases removed from V and 4 bases from J, the gap between germline ends came to 13 bases. CDR1 is MNHEY, CDR2 SVGAGI, per germline. CDR3 length: 15 residues. The CDR3 loop is CASRAPTAYNSPLHF. The CDR3 DNA follows: TGTGCCAGCAGAGCCCCGACAGCATATAATTCACCCCTCCACTTT.

This chain connects TRBV2 to TRBJ2-2; 8 bases match TRBD2. The V gene's germline CDR1 is SNHLY and CDR2 FYNNEI. CDR3 size: 14 residues. J lost 1 base, V lost 11 bases, and 6 bases had no gene match. CDR3 nucleotides: TGTGCCTCACACAGCGGGGGGAACACCGGGGAGCTGTTTTTT. Amino acids: CASHSGGNTGELFF.

This clone was seen only once. V gene TRBV7-2 combines with J gene TRBJ2-2, with 8 bases lining up with TRBD2. Germline V gene sequence: CDR1 SGHTA, CDR2 FQGNSA. The length of the CDR3 is 16 residues. J gave up 6 bases and V 5 bases, and 11 bases lay outside the gene matches. The CDR3 coding sequence is TGTGCCAGCAGCCCTAGGGGTAGCGGGACCCCCGGGGAGCTGTTTTTT. Protein sequence: CASSPRGSGTPGELFF.

The V and J genes are TRBV2 and TRBJ2-1; D unresolved. Germline V gives CDR1 SNHLY, CDR2 FYNNEI. The CDR3 is 14 amino acids. V was trimmed by 1 base and J by 9 bases, leaving 13 bases between them. Here the CDR3 DNA reads TGTGCCAGCAGTGAAGAGAAGGGCAGTGGTGAGCAGTTCTTC. Translated: CASSEEKGSGEQFF.

V usage is TRBV30 and J usage is TRBJ1-1, with TRBD1 identical over 11 bases. The J segment lost 4 bases and the V segment lost 0 bases, leaving 19 bases of the junction unmatched. CDR1 and CDR2 from the germline V gene are GTSNPN and SVGIG (reference sequence). This CDR3 contains 20 residues. Here the CDR3 reads CAWSVLWGQGVGGFGTEAFF. CDR3 in DNA: TGTGCCTGGAGTGTACTGTGGGGACAGGGGGTAGGTGGCTTCGGCACTGAAGCTTTCTTT.

The chain uses TRBV5-1 and TRBJ2-3, with 11 bases fitting TRBD2. The germline CDR1 and CDR2 sequences are SGHRS and YFSETQ. V lost 5 bases and J lost 1; bases outside the gene matches: 9. This CDR3 comprises 17 residues. CDR3 nucleotide sequence: TGCGCCAGCAGGGCCTCCCTAGCGGGGGGAGGCACAGATACGCAGTATTTT. Protein sequence: CASRASLAGGGTDTQYF.

The rearrangement links TRBV4-3 to TRBJ1-3, with D possibly TRBD1 on 5 matching bases. The ends were cut back, 1 base at V and 2 bases at J, with 9 bases in the middle. This CDR3 comprises 15 residues. Germline loops: CDR1 LGHNA, CDR2 YSLEER. CDR3 residues: CASSQGRQTGNTIYF. In DNA, the CDR3 is TGCGCCAGCAGCCAAGGGAGACAGACTGGAAACACCATATATTTT.

The V and J genes are TRBV5-1 and TRBJ2-4, with TRBD1 as a possible D gene (5 bases). V dropped 7 bases and J dropped 7 bases, with 15 bases sitting between them. The CDR3 totals 13 residues. Germline V lookup: CDR1 SGHRS, CDR2 YFSETQ. The CDR3 coding sequence is TGCGCCAGCGCCCTGGGGCCCGGGAACATTCAGTACTTC. Its protein is CASALGPGNIQYF.

This clone was detected a few times. The chain combines TRBV7-9 with TRBJ1-2; D may be TRBD1 (6 bases). Trimming removed 5 bases at V and 8 bases at J, with 21 bases between. This CDR3 contains 15 residues. The V gene's germline CDR1 is SEHNR and CDR2 FQNEAQ (reference sequence). CDR3 sequence: CASSPPGQGKRGYTF. As DNA, the CDR3 is TGTGCCAGCAGCCCCCCTGGTCAGGGGAAGAGGGGCTACACCTTC.

The chain uses TRBV6-6 and TRBJ1-2, with 8 bases aligning to TRBD1. CDR1 MNHNY and CDR2 SVGAGI come from the germline V gene (reference sequence). The CDR3 length is 15 residues. Trimming took 6 bases from V and 3 from J; bases not matched to a gene: 9. The CDR3 DNA sequence: TGTGCCAGCAGAGAGACAGGGGAGGGTTACTATGGCTACACCTTC. This translates into CASRETGEGYYGYTF.

The V and J genes are TRBV30 and TRBJ1-2; D gene uncertain. CDR3 length: 11 amino acids. Germline CDR1 and CDR2: GTSNPN and SVGIG (reference sequence). The germline V and J ends were trimmed by 8 bases and 8 bases, with 15 bases remaining between them. In DNA, the CDR3 is TGTGCCGGACTCTCCCCTTGGGGCTACACCTTC. Its translation: CAGLSPWGYTF.

This chain uses TRBV5-1 with TRBJ2-1; weak D call: TRBD1 (5 bases). The CDR3 contains 14 residues. The V end lost 5 bases, the J end lost 6 bases, and 15 bases lay between the germline ends. CDR1 is SGHRS, CDR2 YFSETQ, per germline. CDR3 bases: TGCGCCAGCAGTGGGCAGGGAATGGGCAATGAGCAGTTCTTC. This encodes CASSGQGMGNEQFF.

The CDR3, as DNA: TGTGCCAGCAGAATAGGACACAACTCCTACGAGCAGTACTTC. Encoded protein: CASRIGHNSYEQYF. The chain is built from TRBV6-1 and TRBJ2-7, with D perhaps matching TRBD1 (5 bases). The CDR3 loop spans 14 amino acids. The V gene lost 6 bases and the J gene lost 0 bases, with 12 bases spanning the gap. Looked up from germline, CDR1 is MNHNS and CDR2 is SASEGT.

J is TRBJ1-1 and V is TRBV18; TRBD1 agrees at 8 bases. CDR1 and CDR2 from the germline V gene are KGHSH and LQKENI. V was clipped by 6 bases and J by 6 bases; unmatched bases: 3. This CDR3 is 12 amino acids long. The DNA of the CDR3 is TGTGCCAGCTCCTCAGGGGGCCCTGAAGCTTTCTTT. Amino acid sequence: CASSSGGPEAFF.

The V and J genes are TRBV10-2 and TRBJ2-7, with D perhaps matching TRBD1 (5 bases). Germline values: CDR1 WSHSY, CDR2 SAAADI. The CDR3 has 13 amino acids. Trimming removed 6 bases at V and 5 bases at J, with 14 bases between. The CDR3 spells CASREQVKHEQYF. The CDR3, as DNA: TGCGCCAGCAGGGAACAGGTCAAGCACGAGCAGTACTTC.

The DNA of the CDR3 is TGTGCCAGCAGCTTGTCCCGCGGGTCTCCCGAGCAGTACTTC. It yields the protein CASSLSRGSPEQYF. The chain recombines TRBV7-2 with TRBJ2-7, with D maybe TRBD2 (5 bases). Trimming pared 3 bases from V and 6 bases from J, leaving 15 bases between. The germline V gene has CDR1 SGHTA and CDR2 FQGNSA. The CDR3 is made up of 14 amino acids.

Concerning this clone: At the DNA level, this CDR3 is encoded by other sequences in the same sample as well. The J gene is TRBJ1-1, the V gene TRBV6-5, with D possibly matching TRBD1 (5 bases). Germline values: CDR1 MNHEY, CDR2 SVGAGI. V was clipped by 3 bases and J by 1 base, with 9 bases between them. This CDR3 is 14 amino acids long. CDR3 nucleotide sequence: TGTGCCAGCAGTTATTCCGACAGGAACACTGAAGCTTTCTTT. Translated, it gives CASSYSDRNTEAFF.